This TCR beta chain appears in the sequencing data of a study of shared clonotypes between healthy human individuals. The table came from immunoSEQ multiplex PCR; TCRdb's copy has only in-frame clones and leaves some out. The table shows roughly 2.6 million clones, with around nine tenths occurring only once. This CDR3 contains 15 residues. The V gene lost 7 bases and the J gene lost 3 bases, with 19 bases spanning the gap. Per the germline V gene, CDR1 is MNHNS and CDR2 is SASEGT. The sequencing input was naive CD4+ T cells sorted from blood. Indicated subset: CD45RA+ positively selected. This clonotype originated in a young man in good health. V is TRBV6-1 and J is TRBJ2-7; no clear D. CDR3 sequence (DNA): TGTGCCAGCATCATAACGGCCAACTTCGTCTACGAGCAGTACTTC. It translates to CASIITANFVYEQYF.